This T cell receptor (beta chain) was sequenced during a study of blood T cell repertoires in COVID-19. In the source study's methods: Estimation of nucleated cell counts relied on the amplification of reference gene primers. TCRdb's copy holds only in-frame clones and misses some; the assay was immunoSEQ multiplex PCR. The V and J calls and the clone size are those of that table, but D and trimming were determined from the DNA. The table lists about 200,000 clones, 70% to 90% of them singletons. The CDR3 has 17 residues. Germline CDR1 is LGHNA and CDR2 is YSLEER. Trimming took 0 bases from V and 5 from J; bases not matched to a gene: 6.

This chain connects TRBV4-3 to TRBJ1-6; TRBD1 matches 8 bases. The specimen sequenced was peripheral blood. The receptor's source is a woman between 40 and 55 years old who had recovered from COVID-19. The CDR3 DNA reads as TGCGCCAGCAGCCAAGATCTCCTGGGACAGGATAATTCACCCCTCCACTTT. Translated: CASSQDLLGQDNSPLHF.